The 5 T cell receptor beta chains below come from one sample, sequenced in a study of beta chain features in type 1 diabetes. Expressed TCRB transcripts were sequenced because the isolated RNA had all been reverse transcribed beforehand. Here immunoSEQ multiplex PCR was the method, and the copy in TCRdb shows in-frame clones only, minus some. The sample lists under 950,000 clones, roughly a sixth seen once, with about 0.02% in the top ten. The sample taken for sequencing was naive CD4+ T cells from blood. The receptors here all came from a woman in her late teens or twenties in good health.

This clone was counted between two and nine times. This chain uses TRBV11-3 with TRBJ2-1; 7 positions match TRBD2. The CDR3 has 15 amino acids. With 2 bases clipped from V and 4 bases from J, the junction kept 5 bases outside the gene matches. CDR1 is SGHNT, CDR2 YENEEA, per germline. CDR3 sequence (DNA): TGTGCCAGCAGCTTAAGGGCGGGAGATTACAATGAGCAGTTCTTC. Its protein is CASSLRAGDYNEQFF.

This clone was counted a few times. This chain connects TRBV5-1 to TRBJ2-2, with 9 bases identical to TRBD2. Trimming at V came to 0 bases and at J to 4 bases, leaving 10 bases not matched to a gene. Germline loops: CDR1 SGHRS, CDR2 YFSETQ. The CDR3 spans 18 residues. The CDR3 bases are TGCGCCAGCAGCTTGGGATTGGAGCGGGAGGTCCTCACCGGGGAGCTGTTTTTT. It is translated as CASSLGLEREVLTGELFF.

The genes are TRBV28 and TRBJ2-3, with 7 positions matching TRBD2. Germline V CDR1 and CDR2: MDHEN, SYDVKM. The CDR3 sequence is 16 residues long. The V gene end was trimmed by 6 bases and the J gene end by 6 bases; junction bases not matched to a gene: 15. In DNA, the CDR3 is TGTGCCAGCAGACAGCGGGCGGGCCGGGGAGGGGATACGCAGTATTTT. As protein: CASRQRAGRGGDTQYF. The full variable domain, in which reference TRBV28 and TRBJ2-3 provide the parts outside the CDR3, is DVKVTQSSRYLVKRTGEKVFLECVQDMDHENMFWYRQDPGLGLRLIYFSYDVKMKEKGDIPEGYSVSREKKERFSLILESASTNQTSMYLCASRQRAGRGGDTQYFGPGTRLTVL.

The J gene is TRBJ2-4, the V gene TRBV7-2; no firm D call. Germline V gives CDR1 SGHTA, CDR2 FQGNSA. With 1 base removed from V and 0 bases from J, the gap between germline ends came to 13 bases. The CDR3 consists of 17 residues. Here the CDR3 reads CASSLELWRLAKNIQYF. The CDR3 DNA sequence: TGTGCCAGCAGCTTAGAGCTATGGCGGCTAGCCAAAAACATTCAGTACTTC.

The chain uses TRBV2 and TRBJ2-7; tentative D call: TRBD2 (5 bases). V lost 4 bases to trimming and J lost 1 base, with 8 bases between them. There are 13 residues in the CDR3. Germline V CDR1 and CDR2: SNHLY, FYNNEI. The CDR3 sequence is CASSVRASYEQYF. The CDR3 nucleotides read TGTGCCAGCAGTGTGCGGGCTTCCTACGAGCAGTACTTC.